Presented here are 19 T cell receptor beta chains from one specimen sequenced in a study of blood T cell repertoires in COVID-19. Data came from immunoSEQ multiplex PCR; TCRdb stores just in-frame clones and leaves some out. The table lists about 42,000 clones, roughly 81% of them singletons, with 25% to 35% in the top ten. Sequencing was carried out using peripheral blood. The source of these receptors is a woman aged 70-85 years with acute or convalescent COVID-19.

The J gene is TRBJ2-1, the V gene TRBV7-6, with D maybe TRBD1 (5 bases). Trimming removed 0 bases from V and 8 bases from J, with 11 bases in between. The germline CDR1 and CDR2 sequences are SGHVS and FNYEAQ. The CDR3 sequence is 14 residues long. The CDR3 sequence: CASSLALGVDEQFF. For the CDR3, the DNA is TGTGCCAGCAGCTTAGCTCTAGGGGTGGATGAGCAGTTCTTC.

This chain connects TRBV11-2 to TRBJ1-2; 7 nucleotides line up with TRBD1. The junction had 5 bases not matched to a gene; V was cut back by 3 bases and J by 4 bases. The CDR3 runs to 14 residues. The germline V gene has CDR1 SGHAT and CDR2 FQNNGV. The chain's CDR3 is CASSLDRTAYGYTF. CDR3 DNA sequence: TGTGCCAGCAGCTTGGACAGGACAGCCTATGGCTACACCTTC. Filled out from reference TRBV11-2 and TRBJ1-2, the complete variable domain reads EAGVAQSPRYKIIEKRQSVAFWCNPISGHATLYWYQQILGQGPKLLIQFQNNGVVDDSQLPKDRFSAERLKGVDSTLKIQPAKLEDSAVYLCASSLDRTAYGYTFGSGTRLTVV.

Only a few counts were recorded for this clone. The chain carries TRBV24-1 and TRBJ2-1; TRBD2 aligns across 13 bases. Trimming took 5 bases from V and 0 from J; bases not matched to a gene: 9. CDR3 length: 19 residues. Germline V gene data show CDR1 as KGHDR and CDR2 as SFDVKD. The CDR3 loop reads CATSALTSGGKSSYNEQFF. The CDR3 DNA reads TGTGCCACCAGTGCCTTGACTAGCGGGGGGAAGAGCTCCTACAATGAGCAGTTCTTC.

The chain recombines TRBV28 with TRBJ2-1; perhaps TRBD2 as D (5 bases). V was cut by 6 bases and J by 5 bases, with 11 bases left in between. The CDR3 is 13 residues long. Looked up from germline, CDR1 is MDHEN and CDR2 is SYDVKM. This CDR3 is CASRKGLNNEQFF. The CDR3 DNA sequence: TGTGCCAGCAGGAAAGGACTGAACAATGAGCAGTTCTTC.

This sequence joins TRBV9 and TRBJ2-2; 13 bases fit TRBD2. Germline V gene data show CDR1 as SGDLS and CDR2 as YYNGEE. Trimming took 0 bases from V and 7 from J; bases not matched to a gene: 6. The CDR3 has 17 amino acids. This chain's CDR3 is CASSVGLAGGSDGELFF. The CDR3 region has the DNA TGTGCCAGCAGCGTAGGACTAGCGGGAGGTTCGGACGGGGAGCTGTTTTTT.

This clone has just a few counts. The rearrangement joins TRBV2 to TRBJ2-2; 14 positions agree with TRBD2. In germline, CDR1 is SNHLY, CDR2 FYNNEI. Losses at the gene ends were 6 bases for V and 6 bases for J; bases not matched to a gene: 3. The CDR3 extends over 15 amino acids. CDR3 DNA: TGTGCCAGCAGGAGACTAGCGGGAGGGCCCGGGGAGCTGTTTTTT. Translation: CASRRLAGGPGELFF.

V usage is TRBV10-2 and J usage is TRBJ2-2; TRBD2 aligns across 12 bases. This CDR3 comprises 15 residues. The germline CDR1 and CDR2 sequences are WSHSY and SAAADI. With 5 bases clipped from V and 7 bases from J, the junction kept 5 bases outside the gene matches. CDR3 sequence (DNA): TGCGCCAGCAGTCTAGCGGGAGGGCAAGGCGGGGAGCTGTTTTTT. Protein product: CASSLAGGQGGELFF.

The chain couples TRBV2 to TRBJ1-2, with TRBD1 identical over 7 bases. Trimming cost V 6 bases and J 3 bases; bases outside gene matches: 4. The germline V gene encodes CDR1 SNHLY and CDR2 FYNNEI. CDR3 length: 13 amino acids. The CDR3 sequence is CASSKDRDYGYTF. The CDR3 nucleotides read TGTGCCAGCAGCAAAGACAGGGACTATGGCTACACCTTC.

This chain links TRBV2 with TRBJ1-5; 7 bases agree with TRBD1. V lost 4 bases, J lost 7 bases, and 7 bases stayed unmatched. CDR1 is SNHLY and CDR2 is FYNNEI in the germline V gene. This CDR3 spans 14 amino acids. CDR3 in amino acids: CASSGQGQRQPQHF. DNA of the CDR3: TGTGCCAGCAGTGGACAGGGACAGCGGCAGCCCCAGCATTTT.

The chain combines TRBV6-5 with TRBJ2-3; possible D gene TRBD1, 5 bases. V was clipped by 4 bases and J by 1 base, with 6 bases between them. The V gene's germline CDR1 is MNHEY and CDR2 SVGAGI. The CDR3 covers 13 residues. The DNA for the CDR3 is TGTGCCAGCAGTTTACAGGGCACAGATACGCAGTATTTT. The encoded protein is CASSLQGTDTQYF.

This clone was detected only once. The genes are TRBV5-6 and TRBJ1-5; TRBD1 might be the D (5 bases). The CDR3 contains 13 residues. CDR1 and CDR2 from the germline V gene are SGHDT and YYEEEE. With 5 bases removed from V and 6 bases from J, the gap between germline ends came to 12 bases. CDR3 sequence reads: CASSKDRGQPQHF. The CDR3 nucleotides are TGTGCCAGCAGTAAGGATAGGGGTCAGCCCCAGCATTTT.

This chain joins TRBV11-2 and TRBJ1-1, with D perhaps TRBD1 (5 bases). The CDR3 runs 13 residues. V lost 4 bases and J 4 bases, leaving 10 bases between the germline ends. The germline gives CDR1 SGHAT, CDR2 FQNNGV. CDR3 protein: CASSSGGSTEAFF. Here the CDR3 DNA reads TGTGCCAGCAGCTCCGGGGGGAGCACTGAAGCTTTCTTT.

The V call is TRBV5-6, the J call TRBJ1-1; tentative D call: TRBD1 (5 bases). CDR3 length: 15 amino acids. CDR1 is SGHDT, CDR2 YYEEEE, per germline. The V end was cut by 4 bases, the J end by 0 bases, with 13 bases between. DNA of the CDR3: TGTGCCAGCAGCCTGCGGGGACGGGTGAACACTGAAGCTTTCTTT. Its translation is CASSLRGRVNTEAFF.

The chain carries TRBV3-1 (or the pseudogene TRBV3-2) and TRBJ1-4; 9 positions match TRBD1. V dropped 1 base and J dropped 5; count of bases not matched to a gene: 5. CDR1 is LGHDT, CDR2 YNNKEL, per germline (reference sequence). The CDR3 spans 16 residues. CDR3 region: CASSQGSGTGNEKLFF. The CDR3 DNA follows: TGTGCCAGCAGCCAAGGATCCGGGACAGGGAATGAAAAACTGTTTTTT.

The V call is TRBV28, the J call TRBJ2-6; D not resolved. V gave up 1 base and J gave up 0 bases, with 7 bases separating them. CDR3 length: 16 residues. Germline CDR1 reads MDHEN; CDR2 reads SYDVKM. Here the CDR3 reads CASSLSLISGANVLTF. DNA of the CDR3: TGTGCCAGCAGTTTATCACTCATCTCTGGGGCCAACGTCCTGACTTTC.

V usage is TRBV28 and J usage is TRBJ2-7; 8 bases align to TRBD1. V gave up 6 bases and J gave up 5 bases; unmatched junction bases: 12. The CDR3 runs to 15 residues. The germline V gene has CDR1 MDHEN and CDR2 SYDVKM. CDR3 bases: TGTGCCAGCAGCCCAGGGGGGACAGGAGGGCACGAGCAGTACTTC. Translated: CASSPGGTGGHEQYF.

This sequence joins TRBV5-1 and TRBJ2-6; TRBD1 matches at 7 bases. V trimming: 3 bases; J trimming: 1 base; junction bases outside the gene matches: 4. Germline V lookup: CDR1 SGHRS, CDR2 YFSETQ. The CDR3 is 16 residues long. This chain's CDR3 is CASSSTGLSGANVLTF. CDR3 bases: TGCGCCAGCAGCTCGACAGGGCTGTCTGGGGCCAACGTCCTGACTTTC.

This rearrangement joins TRBV19 to TRBJ2-5; tentative D call: TRBD2 (6 bases). This CDR3 has 13 residues. Germline lookup yields CDR1 LNHDA and CDR2 SQIVND (reference sequence). Trimming took 3 bases from V and 4 from J, leaving 9 bases between them. CDR3 nucleotide sequence: TGTGCCAGTAGTATCGGGGGAGGAGAGACCCAGTACTTC. Translation gives CASSIGGGETQYF.

The chain has TRBV30 and TRBJ1-3; no definite D call. The V gene lost 0 bases and the J gene lost 0 bases, with 9 bases spanning the gap. The germline V gene encodes CDR1 GTSNPN and CDR2 SVGIG (reference sequence). The length of the CDR3 is 15 residues. The CDR3 is CAWSVQAYSGNTIYF. In DNA form, the CDR3 reads TGTGCCTGGAGTGTTCAGGCCTACTCTGGAAACACCATATATTTT.